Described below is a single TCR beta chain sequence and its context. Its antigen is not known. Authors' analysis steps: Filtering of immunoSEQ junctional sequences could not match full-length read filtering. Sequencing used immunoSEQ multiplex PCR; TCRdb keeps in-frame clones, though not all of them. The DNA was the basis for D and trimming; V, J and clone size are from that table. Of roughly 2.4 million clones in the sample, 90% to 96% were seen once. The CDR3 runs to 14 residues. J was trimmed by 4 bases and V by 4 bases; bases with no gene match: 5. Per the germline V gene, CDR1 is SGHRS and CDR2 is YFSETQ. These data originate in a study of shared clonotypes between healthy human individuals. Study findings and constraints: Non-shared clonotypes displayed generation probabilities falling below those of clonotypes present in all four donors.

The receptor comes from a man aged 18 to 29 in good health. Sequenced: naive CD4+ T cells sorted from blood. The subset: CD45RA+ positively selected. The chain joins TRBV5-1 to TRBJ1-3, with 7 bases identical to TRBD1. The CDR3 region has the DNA TGCGCCAGCAGCGAAGGGGGCCGGGGAAACACCATATATTTT. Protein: CASSEGGRGNTIYF.